The entry below describes one T cell receptor (beta chain). Its matching antigen is unknown. The junction differs from germline at one of its ends, possibly a read error. Original processing notes: To classify distant metastasis in papillary thyroid cancer, a model was built from CDR3 differences across clinicopathological groups. TCRdb re-called clones from the PCR reads using MiXCR. It is TCRdb's table, rather than the study itself, that gives the V and J calls and clone size. The sample lists about 47,000 clones; roughly a quarter were seen once. The data were obtained in a study of metastatic and nonmetastatic thyroid tumors. The overall study: It was across blood and tumor or nodule tissue from malignant and benign thyroid patients that repertoires were compared.

Per germline, CDR1 SGHRS and CDR2 YFSETQ. The CDR3 covers 15 residues. Treatment of any kind had been given to no patient before thyroid surgery. Whole-study findings and limits: Within blood and tumor, benign nodules reportedly had significantly lower TCR beta diversity than malignant thyroid tumors did.

The sequencing input was blood. The sequence was obtained from a male donor with papillary thyroid cancer or a benign thyroid nodule (not recorded which). Some clones in this sample may be carry-over from other donors' samples. This sequence joins TRBV5-1 and TRBJ2-6; a possible D gene is TRBD2 (5 bases). CDR3 residues: CAGSWQDSGTNVLTF. The DNA for the CDR3 is TGCGCCGGCAGCTGGCAGGACTCTGGGACCAACGTCCTGACTTTC.